This TCR beta chain originates from a study of T-cell memory formation after mild COVID-19. Broader study findings: Among contracting clones, CD4+ were mainly CM/EM and CD8+ enriched in EMRA.

Regarding this clonotype: Its antigen remains unknown.

MiXCR, run by TCRdb on the 5' RACE reads, gives a single entry per CDR3 protein. The data contain hundreds of thousands of distinct CDR3 sequences, about a fifth of them singletons. The TCR originated in an adult woman who had mild COVID-19 (a few samples of this study predate the infection). Cell type and time point are not known. The sample taken for sequencing was PBMCs or a T cell subset sorted from them (not recorded which).

The CDR3 region has the DNA TGCAGTGCTTCCAGCTCAAACACGGTCGCAGAGACCCAGTACTTC. Its protein is CSASSSNTVAETQYF. The gene calls are TRBV20-1 and TRBJ2-5; D is unclear. Germline V lookup: CDR1 DFQATT, CDR2 SNEGSKA (reference sequence). The CDR3 has 15 amino acids. The ends were cut back, 5 bases at V and 4 bases at J, with 20 bases in the middle.